What follows are 30 T cell receptor beta chains derived from one specimen sequenced in a study of blood T cell repertoires in COVID-19 (dated by TCRdb to about 2020). Library preparation employed the immunoSEQ multiplex PCR assay. Not all clones reach the TCRdb copy of this immuneACCESS table, which keeps in-frame sequences only. Checked studies attribute under half of the gap to unresolved V genes and leave the rest unexplained. The sample data list roughly 100,000 clones, and about four fifths of these were observed just once. The ten largest account for more than 3% of the sample. The material sequenced was peripheral blood. The receptors here all came from an elderly woman with active or convalescent COVID-19.

The rearrangement links TRBV5-4 to TRBJ1-1; D is undetermined. V gave up 3 bases and J gave up 3 bases, with 6 bases separating them. CDR1 SGHNT and CDR2 YYREEE come from the germline V gene (reference sequence). This CDR3 comprises 12 residues. As DNA, the CDR3 is TGTGCCAGCAGCTACTCGTACACTGAAGCTTTCTTT. This encodes CASSYSYTEAFF.

V gene TRBV27 combines with J gene TRBJ1-6, with D possibly TRBD1 on 6 matching bases. Looked up from germline, CDR1 is MNHEY and CDR2 is SMNVEV (reference sequence). V was clipped by 6 bases and J by 7 bases, with 13 bases between them. There are 14 residues in the CDR3. CDR3 residues: CASRGQPWNSPLHF. The CDR3 region has the DNA TGTGCCAGCAGGGGACAACCTTGGAATTCACCCCTCCACTTT.

The CDR3 DNA is TGTGCCAGCAGTTACGATGGGAGGGGTGGCGGCTACACCTTC. It specifies CASSYDGRGGGYTF. This rearrangement joins TRBV6-5 to TRBJ1-2, with D maybe TRBD1 (5 bases). With 2 bases removed from V and 8 bases from J, the gap between germline ends came to 15 bases. The germline gives CDR1 MNHEY, CDR2 SVGAGI. CDR3 length equals 14 residues.

The J gene is TRBJ1-5, the V gene TRBV21-1. TRBV21-1 is reported as a pseudogene. The CDR3 is 15 amino acids. CDR3 sequence: CASSQWDSAGQPQHF. CDR3 sequence (DNA): TGTGCCAGCAGCCAATGGGACTCGGCGGGCCAGCCCCAGCATTTT.

The CDR3 reads CATQGEANPEAFF. CDR3 sequence (DNA): TGTGCCACACAGGGTGAGGCCAACCCTGAAGCTTTCTTT. The chain joins TRBV10-3 to TRBJ1-1; possibly TRBD1 for D (6 bases). Germline CDR1 ENHRY, CDR2 SYGVKD. V was clipped by 10 bases and J by 6 bases, with 18 bases between them. The CDR3 has 13 amino acids.

The rearrangement uses TRBV18 and TRBJ1-1; 9 nucleotides agree with TRBD1. The CDR3 sequence is 16 residues long. V was clipped by 3 bases and J by 0 bases; unmatched bases: 5. Looked up from germline, CDR1 is KGHSH and CDR2 is LQKENI. The CDR3 loop reads CASSPGQGGVNTEAFF. The CDR3 DNA is TGTGCCAGCTCACCGGGACAGGGAGGGGTGAACACTGAAGCTTTCTTT. Together with reference TRBV18 and TRBJ1-1, the CDR3 gives the full variable domain: NAGVMQNPRHLVRRRGQEARLRCSPMKGHSHVYWYRQLPEEGLKFMVYLQKENIIDESGMPKERFSAEFPKEGPSILRIQQVVRGDSAAYFCASSPGQGGVNTEAFFGQGTRLTVV.

This rearrangement joins TRBV18 to TRBJ2-2; D is unclear. CDR1 and CDR2 from the germline V gene are KGHSH and LQKENI. V was trimmed by 3 bases and J by 7 bases, leaving 21 bases between them. The length of the CDR3 is 17 residues. The CDR3 protein is CASSPGGGVDHGGELFF. The DNA for the CDR3 is TGTGCCAGCTCACCGGGTGGCGGAGTAGACCATGGCGGGGAGCTGTTTTTT.

The chain links TRBV27 to TRBJ1-5, with 9 bases aligning to TRBD1. Germline assignment: CDR1 MNHEY and CDR2 SMNVEV (reference sequence). The ends lost 5 bases at V and 8 bases at J; junction bases unmatched: 10. The CDR3 runs 15 residues. CDR3 DNA: TGTGCCAGCAGTCTCTGGGGACAGGGTATAGAGCCCCAGCATTTT. This codes for CASSLWGQGIEPQHF.

The chain recombines TRBV9 with TRBJ2-1, with D tentatively TRBD2 (5 bases). Germline V gene lookup returns CDR1 SGDLS and CDR2 YYNGEE. Trimming left V 4 bases short and J 1 base short, with 18 bases between. CDR3 size: 17 residues. In nucleotides, the CDR3 is TGTGCCAGCAGCCCACTCCCGACAAGGAGGTCCTACAATGAGCAGTTCTTC. Protein sequence: CASSPLPTRRSYNEQFF.

This chain links TRBV5-4 with TRBJ2-6, with TRBD1 identical over 9 bases. V trimming: 3 bases; J trimming: 1 base; junction bases outside the gene matches: 5. The CDR3 sequence is 17 residues long. In germline, CDR1 is SGHNT, CDR2 YYREEE (reference sequence). CDR3 nucleotide sequence: TGTGCCAGCAGCTCATTCGACAGGGGGTCTGGGGCCAACGTCCTGACTTTC. Translation gives CASSSFDRGSGANVLTF.

This chain connects TRBV3-1 (or the pseudogene TRBV3-2) to TRBJ2-2, with D possibly being TRBD1 (6 bases). The CDR3 consists of 15 residues. The V gene's germline CDR1 is LGHDT and CDR2 YNNKEL (reference sequence). V lost 2 bases, J lost 7 bases, and 14 bases lay in between. The CDR3: CASSQLFIGGGELFF. The CDR3 region has the DNA TGTGCCAGCAGCCAACTCTTCATAGGGGGCGGGGAGCTGTTTTTT.

The CDR3 loop reads CASSEGGLAGYYEQYF. CDR3 coding DNA: TGTGCCAGCAGTGAAGGGGGACTAGCGGGTTACTACGAGCAGTACTTC. This chain joins TRBV2 and TRBJ2-7; 12 bases are shared with TRBD2. Germline CDR1 reads SNHLY; CDR2 reads FYNNEI. V lost 1 base to trimming and J lost 3 bases; unmatched junction nucleotides: 4. The CDR3 runs to 16 residues. Using reference TRBV2 and TRBJ2-7 for the parts outside the CDR3, the full variable domain is EPEVTQTPSHQVTQMGQEVILRCVPISNHLYFYWYRQILGQKVEFLVSFYNNEISEKSEIFDDQFSVERPDGSNFTLKIRSTKLEDSAMYFCASSEGGLAGYYEQYFGPGTRLTVT.

Only a few counts were recorded for this clone. This rearrangement joins TRBV5-4 to TRBJ2-1; 12 bases are shared with TRBD1. J lost 5 bases, V lost 4 bases, and 10 bases had no gene match. Germline V gene data show CDR1 as SGHNT and CDR2 as YYREEE (reference sequence). CDR3 length: 17 amino acids. CDR3 loop: CASSPPGQGAKNNEQFF. Here the CDR3 DNA reads TGTGCCAGCAGCCCCCCGGGACAGGGGGCGAAGAACAATGAGCAGTTCTTC.

The V call is TRBV13, the J call TRBJ2-1; 10 bases line up with TRBD2. V trimming: 5 bases; J trimming: 0 bases; junction bases outside the gene matches: 7. The CDR3 spans 17 residues. Looked up from germline, CDR1 is PRHDT and CDR2 is FYEKMQ (reference sequence). Written as DNA, the CDR3 is TGTGCCAGCAGCAAGACTAGCGGGTCGGGCTCCTACAATGAGCAGTTCTTC. It translates to CASSKTSGSGSYNEQFF.

The chain links TRBV5-4 to TRBJ1-2; 7 bases fit TRBD1. The CDR3 loop spans 15 amino acids. Trimming at V came to 5 bases and at J to 2 bases, leaving 9 bases not matched to a gene. Germline assignment: CDR1 SGHNT and CDR2 YYREEE (reference sequence). Here the CDR3 reads CASSTRQGGNYGYTF. DNA for the CDR3: TGTGCCAGCAGTACAAGACAGGGTGGAAACTATGGCTACACCTTC.

V is TRBV28 and J is TRBJ1-5, with a possible D match to TRBD1 (5 bases). Trimming took 2 bases from V and 5 from J, leaving 10 bases between them. The germline V gene has CDR1 MDHEN and CDR2 SYDVKM. The CDR3 contains 14 residues. The CDR3 loop is CASSLRGRDQPQHF. CDR3 bases: TGTGCCAGCAGTTTACGGGGGAGGGATCAGCCCCAGCATTTT.

V gene TRBV11-2 combines with J gene TRBJ2-3; 12 nucleotides align to TRBD2. Per germline, CDR1 SGHAT and CDR2 FQNNGV. This CDR3 is 16 amino acids long. The V gene end was trimmed by 6 bases and the J gene end by 1 base; junction bases not matched to a gene: 5. The CDR3 sequence: CASSPGTSGRTDTQYF. The CDR3 bases are TGTGCCAGCAGTCCCGGGACTAGCGGGCGCACAGATACGCAGTATTTT.

The chain employs TRBV9 and TRBJ2-2; 8 nucleotides align to TRBD1. J lost 4 bases, V lost 0 bases, and 5 bases had no gene match. The V gene's germline CDR1 is SGDLS and CDR2 YYNGEE. This CDR3 has 16 residues. The CDR3: CASSVGPGGGTGELFF. The CDR3 DNA is TGTGCCAGCAGCGTAGGTCCAGGGGGCGGCACCGGGGAGCTGTTTTTT.

This clone was counted a single time. In DNA form, the CDR3 reads TGTGCCAGCAGCGTAAGCCAACGAGGGCACGGCTACACCTTC. It yields the protein CASSVSQRGHGYTF. V usage is TRBV9 and J usage is TRBJ1-2, with D uncertain. From germline, CDR1 is SGDLS and CDR2 YYNGEE. CDR3 length: 14 residues. Trimming stripped 1 base from V and 8 bases from J, with 15 bases between.

CDR3 region: CASSIRLAGTANTGELFF. The CDR3 nucleotides are TGTGCCAGTAGTATAAGGCTAGCGGGAACCGCGAACACCGGGGAGCTGTTTTTT. The chain links TRBV19 to TRBJ2-2; 9 bases are shared with TRBD2. V shed 2 bases and J 0 bases; nucleotides not matched to a gene: 7. The CDR3 is 18 amino acids. Germline-derived CDR1 and CDR2 are LNHDA and SQIVND (reference sequence). Based on the CDR3 plus reference TRBV19 and TRBJ2-2, the full variable domain is DGGITQSPKYLFRKEGQNVTLSCEQNLNHDAMYWYRQDPGQGLRLIYYSQIVNDFQKGDIAEGYSVSREKKESFPLTVTSAQKNPTAFYLCASSIRLAGTANTGELFFGEGSRLTVL.

The chain recombines TRBV2 with TRBJ1-5; D is undetermined. Looked up from germline, CDR1 is SNHLY and CDR2 is FYNNEI. The CDR3 runs 15 residues. Trimming left V 2 bases short and J 5 bases short, with 13 bases between. The CDR3, as DNA: TGTGCCAGCAGTGAATCCGGCAGGAAGCATCAGCCCCAGCATTTT. It specifies CASSESGRKHQPQHF.

This clone came up once. The chain carries TRBV5-4 and TRBJ2-7, with D perhaps TRBD2 (5 bases). The CDR3 contains 14 residues. In germline, CDR1 is SGHNT, CDR2 YYREEE (reference sequence). V lost 2 bases to trimming and J lost 7 bases, with 16 bases between them. The CDR3 sequence is CASSFFTVTGEQYF. The CDR3 nucleotides are TGTGCCAGCAGCTTCTTTACCGTGACGGGGGAGCAGTACTTC.

This clone showed up just once. CDR3 sequence reads: CASSLGLADYYNEQFF. The CDR3 DNA sequence: TGTGCCAGCAGCTTGGGCCTAGCGGACTACTACAATGAGCAGTTCTTC. The rearrangement uses TRBV5-4 and TRBJ2-1; 7 bases match TRBD2. V lost 0 bases and J lost 3; bases outside the gene matches: 6. This CDR3 is built from 16 residues. Germline V gene sequence: CDR1 SGHNT, CDR2 YYREEE (reference sequence).

The V and J genes are TRBV5-1 and TRBJ2-1; TRBD2 might be the D (6 bases). Germline CDR1 reads SGHRS; CDR2 reads YFSETQ. This CDR3 is 15 amino acids long. V shed 5 bases and J shed 4 bases, with 16 bases lying between them. In nucleotides, the CDR3 is TGCGCCAGCAGGGCCTCCGGGACTCCTTACAATGAGCAGTTCTTC. Protein: CASRASGTPYNEQFF.

This clone came up once. The chain links TRBV6-5 to TRBJ2-3; D is ambiguous. The CDR3 is 13 amino acids. V shed 6 bases and J shed 6 bases, with 13 bases lying between them. CDR1 and CDR2 (germline): MNHEY, SVGAGI. CDR3 sequence (DNA): TGTGCCAGCAGGGCACGCCGCTCGGATACGCAGTATTTT. Translated: CASRARRSDTQYF.

There are a few counts of this clone. The rearrangement links TRBV21-1 to TRBJ1-6; TRBD1 is taken as the D call from the table, unchecked against the DNA. TRBV21-1 is shown as a pseudogene. This CDR3 contains 19 residues. The CDR3: CASSKLYFSRTVENSPLHF. The CDR3, as DNA: TGTGCCAGCAGCAAATTGTATTTCTCCCGGACAGTAGAAAATTCACCCCTCCACTTT.

The chain recombines TRBV4-2 with TRBJ2-7; TRBD2 matches at 13 bases. CDR3 size: 16 residues. Germline assignment: CDR1 LGHNA and CDR2 YNFKEQ. Trimming removed 0 bases from V and 3 bases from J; junction bases left unmatched: 2. CDR3: CASSQELAGGRYEQYF. CDR3 DNA: TGTGCCAGCAGCCAAGAACTAGCGGGAGGGCGCTACGAGCAGTACTTC.

V usage is TRBV9 and J usage is TRBJ2-6; maybe TRBD1 (6 bases). V was cut by 4 bases and J by 0 bases, with 20 bases left in between. This CDR3 region has 19 residues. Germline V gene data show CDR1 as SGDLS and CDR2 as YYNGEE. The CDR3 is CASSTPTQGEGSGANVLTF. In DNA form, the CDR3 reads TGTGCCAGCAGCACCCCCACACAGGGTGAGGGCTCTGGGGCCAACGTCCTGACTTTC.

The rearrangement joins TRBV5-8 to TRBJ1-5; no clear D. The CDR3 runs to 15 residues. V was pared by 2 bases and J by 2 bases, with 11 bases between. Germline V gene data show CDR1 as SGHTS and CDR2 as YDEGEE. CDR3 in amino acids: CASSFSGGGNQPQHF. CDR3 nucleotide sequence: TGTGCCAGCAGCTTTTCGGGTGGAGGCAATCAGCCCCAGCATTTT.

The chain uses TRBV6-6 and TRBJ2-7; 8 bases align to TRBD2. Germline V CDR1 and CDR2: MNHNY, SVGAGI (reference sequence). Trimming cost V 4 bases and J 1 base; bases outside gene matches: 9. The CDR3 extends over 16 amino acids. The CDR3 loop reads CASSSAGGAGSYEQYF. The DNA of the CDR3 is TGTGCCAGCAGTTCCGCCGGGGGGGCCGGATCCTACGAGCAGTACTTC.